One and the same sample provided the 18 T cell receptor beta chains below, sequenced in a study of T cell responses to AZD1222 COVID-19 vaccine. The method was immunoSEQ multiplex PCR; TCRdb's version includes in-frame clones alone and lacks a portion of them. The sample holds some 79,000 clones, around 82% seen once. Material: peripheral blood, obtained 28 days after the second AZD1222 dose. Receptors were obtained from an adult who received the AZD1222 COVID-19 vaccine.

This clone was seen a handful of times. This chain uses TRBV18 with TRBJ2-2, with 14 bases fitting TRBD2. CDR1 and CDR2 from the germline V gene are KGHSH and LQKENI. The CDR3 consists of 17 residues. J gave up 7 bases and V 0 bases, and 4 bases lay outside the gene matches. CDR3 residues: CASSPPGLAGVGGELFF. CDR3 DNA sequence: TGTGCCAGCTCACCACCGGGACTAGCGGGAGTCGGCGGGGAGCTGTTTTTT. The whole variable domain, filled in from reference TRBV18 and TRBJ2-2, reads NAGVMQNPRHLVRRRGQEARLRCSPMKGHSHVYWYRQLPEEGLKFMVYLQKENIIDESGMPKERFSAEFPKEGPSILRIQQVVRGDSAAYFCASSPPGLAGVGGELFFGEGSRLTVL.

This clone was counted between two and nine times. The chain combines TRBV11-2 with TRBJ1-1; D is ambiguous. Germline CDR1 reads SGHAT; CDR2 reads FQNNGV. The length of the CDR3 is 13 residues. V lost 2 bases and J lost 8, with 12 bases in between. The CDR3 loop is CASSLNIPSEAFF. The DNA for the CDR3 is TGTGCCAGCAGCTTAAATATCCCGTCGGAAGCTTTCTTT.

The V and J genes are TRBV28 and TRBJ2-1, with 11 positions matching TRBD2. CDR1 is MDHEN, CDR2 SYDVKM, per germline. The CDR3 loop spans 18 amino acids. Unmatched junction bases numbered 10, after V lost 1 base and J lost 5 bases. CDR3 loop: CASSLSLLAGGGDNEQFF. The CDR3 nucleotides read TGTGCCAGCAGTTTATCCTTGCTAGCGGGAGGTGGGGACAATGAGCAGTTCTTC.

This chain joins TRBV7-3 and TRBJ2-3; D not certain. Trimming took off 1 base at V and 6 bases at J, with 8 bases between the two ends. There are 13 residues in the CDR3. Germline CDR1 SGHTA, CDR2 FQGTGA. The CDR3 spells CASSLIAADTQYF. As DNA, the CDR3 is TGTGCCAGCAGCTTAATAGCAGCGGATACGCAGTATTTT.

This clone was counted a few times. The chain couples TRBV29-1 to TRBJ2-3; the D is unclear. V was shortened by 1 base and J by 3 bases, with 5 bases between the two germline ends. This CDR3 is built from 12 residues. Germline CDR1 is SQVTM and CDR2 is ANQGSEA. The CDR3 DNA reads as TGCAGCGTTGAAGGCAGGACAGATACGCAGTATTTT. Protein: CSVEGRTDTQYF.

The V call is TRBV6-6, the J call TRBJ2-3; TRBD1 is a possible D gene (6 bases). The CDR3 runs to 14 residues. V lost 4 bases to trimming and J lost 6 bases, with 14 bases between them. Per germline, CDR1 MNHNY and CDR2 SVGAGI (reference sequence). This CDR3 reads CASSSAQGPDTQYF. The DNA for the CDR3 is TGTGCCAGCAGTTCAGCACAGGGCCCCGATACGCAGTATTTT.

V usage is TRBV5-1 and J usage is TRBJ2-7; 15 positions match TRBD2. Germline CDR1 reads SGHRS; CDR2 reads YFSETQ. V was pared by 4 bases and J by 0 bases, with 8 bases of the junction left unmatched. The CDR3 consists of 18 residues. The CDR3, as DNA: TGCGCCAGCAGCACGGGACTAGCGGGGGGCCCGAGCTCCTACGAGCAGTACTTC. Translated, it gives CASSTGLAGGPSSYEQYF.

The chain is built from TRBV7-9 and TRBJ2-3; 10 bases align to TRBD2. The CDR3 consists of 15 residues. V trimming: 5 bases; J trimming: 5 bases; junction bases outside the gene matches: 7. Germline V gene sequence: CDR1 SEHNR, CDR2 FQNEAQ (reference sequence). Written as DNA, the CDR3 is TGTGCCAGCAGCCCCAGCGGGGGGGTTAGAGATACGCAGTATTTT. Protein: CASSPSGGVRDTQYF.

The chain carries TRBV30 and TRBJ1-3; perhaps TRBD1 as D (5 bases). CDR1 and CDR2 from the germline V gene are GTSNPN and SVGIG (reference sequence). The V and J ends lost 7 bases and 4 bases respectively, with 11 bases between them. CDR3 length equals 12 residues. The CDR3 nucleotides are TGTGCCTCGGGACGGGGAGGAAACACCATATATTTT. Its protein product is CASGRGGNTIYF.

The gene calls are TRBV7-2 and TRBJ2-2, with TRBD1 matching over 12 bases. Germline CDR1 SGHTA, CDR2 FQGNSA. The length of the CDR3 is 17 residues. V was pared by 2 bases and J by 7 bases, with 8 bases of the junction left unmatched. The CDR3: CASSLSRDRGQNGELFF. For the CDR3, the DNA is TGTGCCAGCAGCTTATCCCGGGACAGGGGGCAGAACGGGGAGCTGTTTTTT. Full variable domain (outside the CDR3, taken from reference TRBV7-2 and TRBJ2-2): GAGVSQSPSNKVTEKGKDVELRCDPISGHTALYWYRQSLGQGLEFLIYFQGNSAPDKSGLPSDRFSAERTGGSVSTLTIQRTQQEDSAVYLCASSLSRDRGQNGELFFGEGSRLTVL.

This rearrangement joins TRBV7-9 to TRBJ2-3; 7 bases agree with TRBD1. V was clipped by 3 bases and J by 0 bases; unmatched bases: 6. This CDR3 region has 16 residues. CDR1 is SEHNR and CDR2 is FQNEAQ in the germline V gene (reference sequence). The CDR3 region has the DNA TGTGCCAGCAGCTTTATTCAGGGGGTTAGCACAGATACGCAGTATTTT. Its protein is CASSFIQGVSTDTQYF.

The CDR3 spells CASSFGLAVDTQYF. CDR3 in DNA: TGTGCCAGCAGCTTTGGTCTAGCGGTAGATACGCAGTATTTT. The chain employs TRBV7-9 and TRBJ2-3, with 7 bases identical to TRBD2. Germline values: CDR1 SEHNR, CDR2 FQNEAQ (reference sequence). Trimming took 3 bases from V and 5 from J; bases not matched to a gene: 5. The CDR3 length is 14 residues.

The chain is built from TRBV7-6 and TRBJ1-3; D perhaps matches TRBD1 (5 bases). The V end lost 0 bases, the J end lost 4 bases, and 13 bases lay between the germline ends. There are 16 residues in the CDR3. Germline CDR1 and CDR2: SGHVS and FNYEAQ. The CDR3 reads CASSLAPGTDGNTIYF. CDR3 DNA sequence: TGTGCCAGCAGCTTAGCTCCAGGGACGGACGGAAACACCATATATTTT. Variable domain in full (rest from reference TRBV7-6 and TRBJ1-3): GAGVSQSPRYKVTKRGQDVALRCDPISGHVSLYWYRQALGQGPEFLTYFNYEAQQDKSGLPNDRFSAERPEGSISTLTIQRTEQRDSAMYRCASSLAPGTDGNTIYFGEGSWLTVV.

The CDR3 protein is CASSQGGLAGRPSSYEQYF. CDR3 sequence (DNA): TGTGCCAGCAGCCAGGGGGGACTAGCGGGACGACCGAGCTCCTACGAGCAGTACTTC. V gene TRBV6-2 or TRBV6-3 combines with J gene TRBJ2-7, with 13 bases identical to TRBD2. V was clipped by 6 bases and J by 0 bases; unmatched bases: 14. This CDR3 spans 19 amino acids. Looked up from germline, CDR1 is MNHEY and CDR2 is SVGEGT.

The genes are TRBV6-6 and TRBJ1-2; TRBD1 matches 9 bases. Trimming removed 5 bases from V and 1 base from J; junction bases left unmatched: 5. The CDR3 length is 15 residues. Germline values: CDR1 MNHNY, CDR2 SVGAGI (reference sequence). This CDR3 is CASSKRTGVNYGYTF. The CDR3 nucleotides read TGTGCCAGCAGTAAACGGACAGGGGTTAACTATGGCTACACCTTC.

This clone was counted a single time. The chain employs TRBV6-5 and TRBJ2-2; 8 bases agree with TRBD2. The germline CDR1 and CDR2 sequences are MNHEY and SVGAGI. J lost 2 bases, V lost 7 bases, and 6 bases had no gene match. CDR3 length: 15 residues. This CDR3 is CASTTGGANTGELFF. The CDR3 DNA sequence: TGTGCCAGCACCACGGGGGGGGCAAACACCGGGGAGCTGTTTTTT.

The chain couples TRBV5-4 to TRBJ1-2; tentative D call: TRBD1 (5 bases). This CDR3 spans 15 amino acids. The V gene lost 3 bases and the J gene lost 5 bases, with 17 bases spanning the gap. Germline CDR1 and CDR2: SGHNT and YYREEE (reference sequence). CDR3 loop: CASSSTSTARYGYTF. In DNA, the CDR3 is TGTGCCAGCAGCTCGACCTCGACAGCCCGGTATGGCTACACCTTC. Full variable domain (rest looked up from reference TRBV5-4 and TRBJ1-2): ETGVTQSPTHLIKTRGQQVTLRCSSQSGHNTVSWYQQALGQGPQFIFQYYREEENGRGNFPPRFSGLQFPNYSSELNVNALELDDSALYLCASSSTSTARYGYTFGSGTRLTVV.

The CDR3 sequence: CASSWLAGGVYEQYF. The CDR3 bases are TGTGCCAGCAGTTGGTTAGCGGGGGGCGTCTACGAGCAGTACTTC. V is TRBV27 and J is TRBJ2-7, with 10 bases fitting TRBD2. The CDR3 length is 15 residues. J was trimmed by 3 bases and V by 4 bases; bases with no gene match: 6. Germline CDR1 and CDR2: MNHEY and SMNVEV (reference sequence).